One and the same sample provided the 11 T cell receptor beta chains below, sequenced in a study of T cell clonality in common variable immunodeficiency. Study-wide findings and caveats: Reportedly, TCR beta sequences from common variable immunodeficiency showed fewer deletions and N-nucleotide insertions.

TCRdb keeps only in-frame clones here, not all; method: immunoSEQ multiplex PCR. The data show about 12,000 clones, with none appearing a single time. These TCRs' antigens remain unknown. The source material was peripheral blood mononuclear cells. These TCRs come from a human donor with common variable immunodeficiency.

This clone was counted many times. The sequenced fragment ends 3 residues before the CDR3 boundary, so the rest is inferred from the germline J gene. The chain couples TRBV5-1 to TRBJ1-1, with no clear D. The V and J ends lost 2 bases and 1 base respectively, with 15 bases between them. This CDR3 is built from 16 residues. Germline assignment: CDR1 SGHRS and CDR2 YFSETQ. The sequenced part of the CDR3 DNA is TGCGCCAGCAGCTTATCCCGGGTTGTATCGAACACTGAA. It is translated as CASSLSRVVSNTE. The full CDR3 protein is CASSLSRVVSNTEAFF. Using reference TRBV5-1 and TRBJ1-1 for the parts outside the CDR3, the full variable domain is KAGVTQTPRYLIKTRGQQVTLSCSPISGHRSVSWYQQTPGQGLQFLFEYFSETQRNKGNFPGRFSGRQFSNSRSEMNVSTLELGDSALYLCASSLSRVVSNTEAFFGQGTRLTVV.

On this clone: The CDR3 is cut off 3 residues early in the read; its end comes from the germline J gene. The genes are TRBV18 and TRBJ1-4; D might be TRBD1 (5 bases). V lost 1 base, J lost 6 bases, and 12 bases lay in between. The CDR3 is 15 amino acids. The germline V gene encodes CDR1 KGHSH and CDR2 LQKENI. This CDR3 is CASSPQTGRDEKLFF. The DNA read from the CDR3 is TGTGCCAGCTCACCACAAACAGGACGTGATGAAAAA.

With regard to this clone: The read stops 3 residues short of the end of the CDR3; the missing end is completed from the germline J gene. The J gene is TRBJ2-7, the V gene TRBV30; possibly TRBD2 for D (6 bases). Trimming pared 6 bases from V and 0 bases from J, leaving 18 bases between. Germline V gene sequence: CDR1 GTSNPN, CDR2 SVGIG (reference sequence). The CDR3 contains 15 residues. The CDR3 protein is CACGGNSHSSYEQYF. CDR3 DNA (partial): TGTGCCTGCGGGGGAAACAGTCATTCCTCCTACGAG.

This clone was picked up a small number of times. The sequenced part of the CDR3 DNA is TGTGCCAGCAGCTTAGCCGCGGGGGGCGCCACTGAA. Encoded protein: CASSLAAGGATE. In full, the CDR3 reads CASSLAAGGATEAFF. This chain joins TRBV7-9 and TRBJ1-1; D may be TRBD1 (6 bases). The sequenced fragment ends 3 residues before the CDR3 boundary, so the rest is inferred from the germline J gene. V lost 0 bases and J lost 4, with 12 bases in between. Germline V gene data show CDR1 as SEHNR and CDR2 as FQNEAQ (reference sequence). The CDR3 spans 15 residues.

Notes on this clone: Sequencing ends 3 residues short of the CDR3 end; the germline J gene provides the rest. The J gene is TRBJ2-5, the V gene TRBV7-9; TRBD2 matches 11 bases. The V gene's germline CDR1 is SEHNR and CDR2 FQNEAQ (reference sequence). With V trimmed by 2 bases and J by 7 bases, 6 bases remained unmatched. The CDR3 runs 15 residues. The sequenced part of the CDR3 DNA is TGTGCCAGCAGCTTAACGACTAGCGGGATTGGGACC. Amino acids: CASSLTTSGIGT. The whole CDR3 sequence is CASSLTTSGIGTQYF.

This clone is medium-sized. The CDR3 goes on 3 residues after the read ends, and that part is filled in from the germline J gene. The chain employs TRBV19 and TRBJ2-6; the D gene is possibly TRBD1 (5 bases). V was trimmed by 5 bases and J by 5 bases, leaving 13 bases between them. The CDR3 loop spans 15 amino acids. Germline V gene data show CDR1 as LNHDA and CDR2 as SQIVND (reference sequence). The CDR3 spells CASSPQGQWANVLTF. Partial CDR3 DNA: TGTGCCAGTAGTCCCCAGGGTCAATGGGCCAACGTC.

This clone was seen a few times. The missing CDR3 end, 3 residues past where the read stops, is filled in from the germline J gene. V gene TRBV30 combines with J gene TRBJ2-6, with D uncertain. CDR1 is GTSNPN, CDR2 SVGIG, per germline (reference sequence). V lost 3 bases to trimming and J lost 4 bases, with 10 bases between them. The CDR3 contains 14 residues. The DNA read from the CDR3 is TGTGCCTGGAGGGTTTACTCCGGGGCCAACGTC. This encodes CAWRVYSGANV. The whole CDR3 protein reads CAWRVYSGANVLTF.

Within the sample, this clone is medium-sized (0.01 to 0.1%). The observed sequence ends 3 residues before the CDR3 terminus, with the missing tail filled in from the germline J gene. J is TRBJ2-6 and V is TRBV30, with D uncertain. The CDR3 runs to 12 residues. Per the germline V gene, CDR1 is GTSNPN and CDR2 is SVGIG (reference sequence). V was clipped by 4 bases and J by 3 bases, with 4 bases between them. CDR3 in amino acids: CAWTVGANVLTF. The sequenced part of the CDR3 DNA is TGTGCCTGGACGGTTGGGGCCAACGTC.

Note on this clone: The CDR3 is cut off 3 residues early in the read; its end comes from the germline J gene. The V and J genes are TRBV5-6 and TRBJ2-1; D may be TRBD2 (6 bases). The V gene's germline CDR1 is SGHDT and CDR2 YYEEEE. V lost 1 base and J 4 bases, leaving 9 bases between the germline ends. This CDR3 region has 14 residues. The CDR3 sequence is CASSLIAAYNEQFF. The part of the CDR3 DNA that was read is TGTGCCAGCAGCTTGATAGCGGCGTACAATGAG.

As regards this clone: The sequenced fragment ends 3 residues before the CDR3 boundary, so the rest is inferred from the germline J gene. The V and J genes are TRBV2 and TRBJ1-2; 7 bases match TRBD1. This CDR3 comprises 14 residues. CDR1 and CDR2 (germline): SNHLY, FYNNEI. The sequenced part of the CDR3 DNA is TGTGCCAGCAGTCACCGACAGGGACGTATGGGC. It yields the protein CASSHRQGRMG. The full-length CDR3 reads as CASSHRQGRMGYTF. The variable domain in full, completed from reference TRBV2 and TRBJ1-2, reads EPEVTQTPSHQVTQMGQEVILRCVPISNHLYFYWYRQILGQKVEFLVSFYNNEISEKSEIFDDQFSVERPDGSNFTLKIRSTKLEDSAMYFCASSHRQGRMGYTFGSGTRLTVV.

This clone was picked up a small number of times. The CDR3 extends 3 residues past the end of the read, so its final part is completed from the germline J gene. The rearrangement links TRBV2 to TRBJ1-1; TRBD1 agrees at 9 bases. Germline assignment: CDR1 SNHLY and CDR2 FYNNEI. V trimming: 6 bases; J trimming: 1 base; junction bases outside the gene matches: 3. CDR3 length: 14 amino acids. The covered CDR3 bases are TGTGCCAGCAGAGGACAGGGGTGGAACACTGAA. This gives the protein CASRGQGWNTE. The entire CDR3 is CASRGQGWNTEAFF.